This record concerns one TCR beta chain sequence. Its antigen remains unidentified. Per-base quality was not reported, and no clone a single base away is much larger than it. The CDR3, cysteine through phenylalanine, is 13 amino acids long. The retained sequence is limited to the CDR3, 39 bases, with the frame set at the first base. CDR1 is given as SNHLY and CDR2 as FYNNEI, both from the germline V gene. Trimming at the junction amounts to 3 bases on V and 0 bases on J, and the germline ends lie 6 bases apart. Instrument used: Illumina NovaSeq 6000. Using 5'RACE with constant-segment primers, TCRalpha and TCRbeta cDNA libraries were constructed, with sample barcodes and unique molecular identifiers added in the process. RNA was extracted from every sample with Trizol reagent. Libraries were amplified in two PCR steps, with a second sample barcode and Illumina TruSeq adapters added in the second step. Sequencing of the libraries was done on an Illumina NovaSeq, producing 2 x 150 bp paired-end reads. Processing in the source paper ran as follows. Reads were demultiplexed and collapsed into UMI-guided consensus sequences with migec v1.2.7. Using mixcr v2.1.11, UMI consensuses were aligned to TRA and TRB V and J templates and then assembled into clonotypes. A clonotype was counted as expanded or contracted only if both edgeR and NoisET called the change significant, with noise models trained on biological replicates. For edgeR calls, the thresholds were a false discovery rate-adjusted p below 0.01 and a log2 fold-change of 1. PCA with hierarchical clustering of max-normalized trajectories of the 1000 most abundant clonotypes was used as exploratory dynamics analysis. Separately sequenced CD4+ and CD8+ repertoires were used to assign a CD4 or CD8 phenotype to each responding clone. TCRdb took the public reads, trimmed them with fastp at Q25, ran MiXCR for clone calling and kept in-frame beta chains. Rows merge per CDR3 protein into single entries with the most common DNA and genes. The V and J calls were not made by the authors but by TCRdb's processing. Across this sample there are about 49,000 distinct CDR3 sequences, with 5.5% to 7.5% seen only once. 1.4% of the sample rests with the top ten.

PBMCs were isolated by Ficoll-Paque density gradient centrifugation. These data belong to a study of T-cell memory formation after mild COVID-19 (dated by TCRdb to the early 2020s). For the wider study: TCR sequence clusters from the two donors were largely donor specific. The cohort was made up of two young adult volunteers, one female and one male, who were previously healthy. In a couple of donors, T-cell clones that expanded and contracted after mild COVID-19 were tracked by sequencing TCRalpha and TCRbeta repertoires over time. Findings and caveats that apply to the study as a whole: The study covered only two mild cases, and larger cohorts including severe cases with pre-infection samples were considered necessary. Whether the second-wave clones peaking on day 37 were SARS-CoV-2 specific was not confirmed. Contracting CD4+ clones were located mainly in the CM and EM memory subsets, whereas CD8+ clones were found to be enriched in EMRA. Clones that contracted from day 15 to 85 showed balanced CD4/CD8 phenotypes, whereas a second wave of clones that expanded from day 15 to 37 leaned towards CD4+. Some responding clones were found in pre-infection memory, which suggests that pre-existing cross-reactive memory T cells took part in the SARS-CoV-2 response.

Input material: PBMCs or a T cell subset sorted from them (not recorded which). The origin of this receptor is a young man who had mild COVID-19 (a few samples of this study predate the infection). The sample titles of this study are shuffled in the database, so cell type and time point are left out; the donor was told from shared clones. Here the chain combines TRBV2 and TRBJ2-7; too little of a D gene remains to name it. For the CDR3, the sequence is CASSEGYSYEQYF. The sequence in DNA is TGTGCCAGCAGTGAGGGGTACTCCTACGAGCAGTACTTC.